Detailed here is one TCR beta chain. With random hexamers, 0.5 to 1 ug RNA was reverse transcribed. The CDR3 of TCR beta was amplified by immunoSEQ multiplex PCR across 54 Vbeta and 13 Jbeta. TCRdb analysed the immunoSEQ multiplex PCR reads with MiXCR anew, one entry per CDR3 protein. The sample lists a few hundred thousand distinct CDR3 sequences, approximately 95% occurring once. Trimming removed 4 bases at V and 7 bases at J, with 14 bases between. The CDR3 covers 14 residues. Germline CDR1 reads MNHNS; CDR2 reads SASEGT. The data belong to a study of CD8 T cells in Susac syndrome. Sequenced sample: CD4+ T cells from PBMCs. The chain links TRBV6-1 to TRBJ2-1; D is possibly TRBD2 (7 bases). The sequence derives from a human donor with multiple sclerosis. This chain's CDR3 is CASSAGASGNEQFF. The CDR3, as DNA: TGTGCCAGCAGTGCGGGGGCTAGCGGAAATGAGCAGTTCTTC.